The 22 T cell receptor beta chains below come from one sample, sequenced in a study of blood T cell repertoires in COVID-19. This table comes from immunoSEQ multiplex PCR, and its TCRdb copy is limited to in-frame clones, with some not included. This table holds about 400,000 clones, 86% found once. The material sequenced was peripheral blood. The receptor set was obtained from a woman under 40 with active or convalescent COVID-19.

The gene calls are TRBV9 and TRBJ2-5; 9 bases line up with TRBD2. In germline, CDR1 is SGDLS, CDR2 YYNGEE. The CDR3 has 15 residues. After removal of 3 bases from V and 1 base from J, the junction contained 4 bases not matched to a gene. CDR3 region: CASSGGTSPQETQYF. The CDR3 DNA follows: TGTGCCAGCAGCGGAGGGACTAGCCCCCAAGAGACCCAGTACTTC.

The chain employs TRBV19 and TRBJ2-2, with 7 bases aligning to TRBD1. CDR3 length: 15 residues. Germline lookup yields CDR1 LNHDA and CDR2 SQIVND (reference sequence). After removal of 5 bases from V and 2 bases from J, the junction contained 5 bases not matched to a gene. The CDR3: CASSPGTANTGELFF. The CDR3 region has the DNA TGTGCCAGTAGTCCCGGGACAGCAAACACCGGGGAGCTGTTTTTT.

The V call is TRBV7-6, the J call TRBJ1-3; TRBD1 agrees at 9 bases. The CDR3 extends over 15 amino acids. J gave up 4 bases and V 4 bases, and 5 bases lay outside the gene matches. Per the germline V gene, CDR1 is SGHVS and CDR2 is FNYEAQ. This CDR3 is CASSSDRGPGNTIYF. The CDR3 DNA reads TGTGCCAGCAGCTCGGACAGGGGTCCAGGAAACACCATATATTTT.

The V and J genes are TRBV10-2 and TRBJ2-7; D is perhaps TRBD2 (6 bases). The germline CDR1 and CDR2 sequences are WSHSY and SAAADI. The ends were cut back, 7 bases at V and 2 bases at J, with 9 bases in the middle. This CDR3 region has 12 residues. The CDR3 protein is CASMRLAYEQYF. The CDR3 bases are TGCGCCAGCATGCGACTAGCCTACGAGCAGTACTTC.

The genes are TRBV3-1 (or the pseudogene TRBV3-2) and TRBJ2-1; TRBD1 aligns across 7 bases. Germline V lookup: CDR1 LGHDT, CDR2 YNNKEL (reference sequence). V lost 5 bases to trimming and J lost 5 bases; unmatched junction nucleotides: 12. This CDR3 has 16 residues. The CDR3 loop is CASSEGAQRGNNEQFF. CDR3 DNA sequence: TGTGCCAGCAGCGAGGGGGCGCAACGGGGTAACAATGAGCAGTTCTTC.

The chain joins TRBV29-1 to TRBJ2-7; TRBD2 is a possible D gene (6 bases). V was trimmed by 2 bases and J by 1 base, leaving 6 bases between them. CDR3 length equals 12 residues. Per the germline V gene, CDR1 is SQVTM and CDR2 is ANQGSEA. The CDR3 sequence: CSVERGSYEQYF. The CDR3 DNA reads as TGCAGCGTTGAACGGGGGTCCTACGAGCAGTACTTC.

This sequence joins TRBV14 and TRBJ1-4, with TRBD1 matching 7 bases. The V segment lost 3 bases and the J segment 4 bases; nucleotides outside the gene matches: 5. The CDR3 consists of 15 residues. CDR1 is SGHDN and CDR2 is FVKESK in the germline V gene. The CDR3 DNA reads as TGTGCCAGCAGCCAGCAGGGACAGCTTAATGAAAAACTGTTTTTT. Amino acids: CASSQQGQLNEKLFF.

V is TRBV5-4 and J is TRBJ1-6, with a possible D match to TRBD1 (5 bases). Per germline, CDR1 SGHNT and CDR2 YYREEE (reference sequence). V lost 1 base and J 10 bases, leaving 12 bases between the germline ends. This CDR3 region has 14 residues. CDR3 sequence: CASSLYRTSSPLHF. The CDR3 DNA reads TGTGCCAGCAGCTTGTACAGGACCAGCTCACCCCTCCACTTT.

Here the CDR3 DNA reads TGTGCCAGCTCACCGGCGGGACTAAACGGGGGAAACACCATATATTTT. This translates into CASSPAGLNGGNTIYF. The chain joins TRBV18 to TRBJ1-3; D may be TRBD1 (5 bases). CDR1 and CDR2 from the germline V gene are KGHSH and LQKENI. The CDR3 covers 16 residues. Trimming left V 3 bases short and J 4 bases short, with 16 bases between. The variable domain in full, with the rest retrieved from reference TRBV18 and TRBJ1-3, is NAGVMQNPRHLVRRRGQEARLRCSPMKGHSHVYWYRQLPEEGLKFMVYLQKENIIDESGMPKERFSAEFPKEGPSILRIQQVVRGDSAAYFCASSPAGLNGGNTIYFGEGSWLTVV.

J is TRBJ2-7 and V is TRBV6-2 or TRBV6-3; 7 nucleotides match TRBD1. The CDR3 contains 15 residues. Looked up from germline, CDR1 is MNHEY and CDR2 is SVGEGT. J lost 4 bases, V lost 0 bases, and 6 bases had no gene match. CDR3 loop: CASSYSMEQGYEQYF. Here the CDR3 DNA reads TGTGCCAGCAGTTACTCCATGGAACAGGGGTACGAGCAGTACTTC.

The chain joins TRBV5-1 to TRBJ2-1; 8 bases are shared with TRBD2. CDR1 and CDR2 (germline): SGHRS, YFSETQ. J lost 9 bases, V lost 3 bases, and 2 bases had no gene match. This CDR3 is 12 amino acids long. The CDR3 reads CASSSGGTEQFF. Written as DNA, the CDR3 is TGCGCCAGCAGCTCGGGAGGGACTGAGCAGTTCTTC.

This clone was detected only once. The V call is TRBV6-1, the J call TRBJ1-5; perhaps TRBD1 as D (6 bases). V was trimmed by 2 bases and J by 6 bases, leaving 14 bases between them. This CDR3 contains 15 residues. Germline CDR1 MNHNS, CDR2 SASEGT. CDR3 bases: TGTGCCAGCAGTGAAACCAGGGGTTATAGTCAGCCCCAGCATTTT. Protein sequence: CASSETRGYSQPQHF.

The CDR3 loop is CASSQIGGSGSLEAFF. The CDR3 DNA is TGTGCCAGCAGCCAGATCGGTGGGTCCGGGAGCCTTGAAGCTTTCTTT. This rearrangement joins TRBV3-1 (or the pseudogene TRBV3-2) to TRBJ1-1; no reliable D call. CDR1 and CDR2 (germline): LGHDT, YNNKEL (reference sequence). The length of the CDR3 is 16 residues. V was clipped by 3 bases and J by 7 bases, with 21 bases between them.

The chain uses TRBV5-1 and TRBJ1-3, with TRBD1 matching over 11 bases. V dropped 0 bases and J dropped 11; count of bases not matched to a gene: 10. Per germline, CDR1 SGHRS and CDR2 YFSETQ. The CDR3 totals 16 residues. The CDR3 DNA reads TGCGCCAGCAGCTTGGAGGGACAGGGGGTATTCCGGCCCATATATTTT. It yields the protein CASSLEGQGVFRPIYF.

This chain uses TRBV7-9 with TRBJ2-1, with 12 bases lining up with TRBD2. The V and J ends lost 1 base and 0 bases, in that order; junction bases with no gene match: 4. There are 18 residues in the CDR3. CDR1 and CDR2 from the germline V gene are SEHNR and FQNEAQ (reference sequence). As DNA, the CDR3 is TGTGCCAGCAGCTTAGACCTAGCGGGAGGGCCCTCCTACAATGAGCAGTTCTTC. Protein: CASSLDLAGGPSYNEQFF.

The gene calls are TRBV7-9 and TRBJ2-5; 7 bases are a match to TRBD1. J was trimmed by 4 bases and V by 1 base; bases with no gene match: 9. This CDR3 is 16 amino acids long. In germline, CDR1 is SEHNR, CDR2 FQNEAQ (reference sequence). Here the CDR3 DNA reads TGTGCCAGCAGCTTAGAGGGTTGGGACAGCCCAGAGACCCAGTACTTC. Amino acids: CASSLEGWDSPETQYF.

V and J are TRBV2 and TRBJ2-1, with TRBD1 matching 8 bases. Germline assignment: CDR1 SNHLY and CDR2 FYNNEI. This CDR3 region has 11 residues. V lost 3 bases, J lost 15 bases, and 4 bases stayed unmatched. The CDR3 spells CASSEGQETFF. Here the CDR3 DNA reads TGTGCCAGCAGTGAGGGACAGGAGACGTTCTTC.

The rearrangement links TRBV18 to TRBJ1-1; weak D call: TRBD1 (6 bases). The germline V gene has CDR1 KGHSH and CDR2 LQKENI. CDR3 size: 14 residues. V was trimmed by 5 bases and J by 0 bases, leaving 10 bases between them. The CDR3 spells CASSKTGLNTEAFF. CDR3 nucleotides: TGTGCCAGCTCAAAAACAGGGTTGAACACTGAAGCTTTCTTT.

The chain links TRBV11-2 to TRBJ2-7, with D possibly TRBD1 on 5 matching bases. This CDR3 is built from 14 residues. V lost 1 base, J lost 4 bases, and 11 bases lay in between. The germline CDR1 and CDR2 sequences are SGHAT and FQNNGV. CDR3 loop: CASSLAGAGYEQYF. The CDR3 DNA follows: TGTGCCAGCAGCTTAGCTGGGGCTGGATACGAGCAGTACTTC.

The rearrangement uses TRBV30 and TRBJ1-2; D gene ambiguous. The CDR3 contains 10 residues. Germline V gives CDR1 GTSNPN, CDR2 SVGIG (reference sequence). The germline V and J ends were trimmed by 1 base and 12 bases, with 9 bases remaining between them. The CDR3 region is CAWSGSEHTF. As DNA, the CDR3 is TGTGCCTGGAGTGGGTCGGAGCACACCTTC. Filled out from reference TRBV30 and TRBJ1-2, the complete variable domain reads SQTIHQWPATLVQPVGSPLSLECTVEGTSNPNLYWYRQAAGRGLQLLFYSVGIGQISSEVPQNLSASRPQDRQFILSSKKLLLSDSGFYLCAWSGSEHTFGSGTRLTVV.

The J gene is TRBJ1-6, the V gene TRBV27; D might be TRBD1 (5 bases). This CDR3 is 15 amino acids long. With 1 base removed from V and 7 bases from J, the gap between germline ends came to 11 bases. The V gene's germline CDR1 is MNHEY and CDR2 SMNVEV (reference sequence). The CDR3 is CASSLFGGGNSPLHF. As DNA, the CDR3 is TGTGCCAGCAGTTTATTCGGGGGAGGCAATTCACCCCTCCACTTT.

The J gene is TRBJ2-7, the V gene TRBV7-8; D is perhaps TRBD2 (7 bases). There are 15 residues in the CDR3. Germline V CDR1 and CDR2: SGHVS, FQNEAQ. V lost 6 bases, J lost 2 bases, and 17 bases lay in between. CDR3 loop: CASSNMRGPAYEQYF. The CDR3 nucleotides are TGTGCCAGCAGTAATATGCGGGGGCCTGCCTACGAGCAGTACTTC.